The 13 T cell receptor beta chains below were found in one sample sequenced in a study of T cells in narcolepsy. Data came from immunoSEQ multiplex PCR; TCRdb stores just in-frame clones and leaves some out. The sample holds just under 30,000 clones; approximately 89% are singletons and the top ten take under 1%. The source material was memory (CD45RA-) CD4+ T cells from blood. Receptor source: a human donor in good health.

This clone appeared once. The gene calls are TRBV4-3 and TRBJ2-7, with 10 nucleotides matching TRBD2. Germline lookup yields CDR1 LGHNA and CDR2 YSLEER. This CDR3 contains 17 residues. V was clipped by 0 bases and J by 5 bases; unmatched bases: 10. CDR3 in DNA: TGCGCCAGCAGCCAAGAAACTAGCGGGGCTTTGTGGAACGAGCAGTACTTC. This sequence encodes CASSQETSGALWNEQYF.

This chain connects TRBV9 to TRBJ1-3; D not certain. Germline values: CDR1 SGDLS, CDR2 YYNGEE. V gave up 4 bases and J gave up 2 bases, with 7 bases separating them. CDR3 size: 13 residues. The CDR3 DNA is TGTGCCAGCAGCCCACCGACTGGAAACACCATATATTTT. Translating it yields CASSPPTGNTIYF.

The V and J genes are TRBV28 and TRBJ2-3, with TRBD2 matching 9 bases. V shed 4 bases and J 4 bases; nucleotides not matched to a gene: 9. The CDR3 totals 16 residues. Germline V gene sequence: CDR1 MDHEN, CDR2 SYDVKM. The CDR3 is CASSSVRAGGSDTQYF. CDR3 bases: TGTGCCAGCAGTTCCGTTAGGGCGGGAGGGTCAGATACGCAGTATTTT.

The V gene is TRBV30, the J gene TRBJ1-2, with D uncertain. Germline assignment: CDR1 GTSNPN and CDR2 SVGIG (reference sequence). There are 11 residues in the CDR3. V shed 3 bases and J shed 7 bases, with 9 bases lying between them. CDR3 loop: CAWRLLGGYTF. In DNA form, the CDR3 reads TGTGCCTGGAGACTTTTGGGTGGCTACACCTTC.

This rearrangement joins TRBV28 to TRBJ2-5; D unclear. The CDR3 has 16 residues. V lost 2 bases to trimming and J lost 2 bases, with 15 bases between them. Germline values: CDR1 MDHEN, CDR2 SYDVKM. CDR3 region: CASSLLGIHTQETQYF. The CDR3 DNA reads as TGTGCCAGCAGTTTACTGGGGATACATACACAAGAGACCCAGTACTTC.

This sequence joins TRBV6-5 and TRBJ1-5; no clear D gene. The V gene's germline CDR1 is MNHEY and CDR2 SVGAGI. V was clipped by 0 bases and J by 4 bases, with 10 bases between them. CDR3 length equals 15 residues. CDR3 protein: CASSYSSTANQPQHF. For the CDR3, the DNA is TGTGCCAGCAGTTACTCGAGTACAGCTAATCAGCCCCAGCATTTT.

The CDR3 region is CASSQQGSGNTIYF. The CDR3 DNA sequence: TGTGCCAGCAGTCAACAGGGGTCTGGAAACACCATATATTTT. J is TRBJ1-3 and V is TRBV6-1, with TRBD1 identical over 7 bases. This CDR3 spans 14 amino acids. Germline V CDR1 and CDR2: MNHNS, SASEGT. V dropped 5 bases and J dropped 1; count of bases not matched to a gene: 2.

This sequence joins TRBV5-4 and TRBJ1-1; D is undetermined. V was trimmed by 0 bases and J by 6 bases, leaving 12 bases between them. CDR3 length equals 14 residues. Germline CDR1 SGHNT, CDR2 YYREEE (reference sequence). The CDR3 coding sequence is TGTGCCAGCAGCTTGGAGCGGGTGGTTCCTGAAGCTTTCTTT. Translated: CASSLERVVPEAFF.

V and J are TRBV2 and TRBJ2-6; TRBD1 matches at 8 bases. Germline V lookup: CDR1 SNHLY, CDR2 FYNNEI. Trimming removed 6 bases from V and 4 bases from J; junction bases left unmatched: 5. The CDR3 spans 15 residues. The CDR3 loop is CASSQTGAGANVLTF. For the CDR3, the DNA is TGTGCCAGCAGCCAGACAGGGGCCGGGGCCAACGTCCTGACTTTC.

J is TRBJ2-7 and V is TRBV5-1; D tentatively fits TRBD1 or TRBD2 (7 bases each). Trimming stripped 6 bases from V and 5 bases from J, with 21 bases between. This CDR3 has 15 amino acids. Germline CDR1 SGHRS, CDR2 YFSETQ. The CDR3 coding sequence is TGCGCCAGCACCCCCATGACAGGGAGGGGCAACGAGCAGTACTTC. It encodes CASTPMTGRGNEQYF.

The V call is TRBV18, the J call TRBJ2-3, with D possibly matching TRBD2 (6 bases). V was trimmed by 2 bases and J by 5 bases, leaving 17 bases between them. The CDR3 sequence is 16 residues long. CDR1 and CDR2 from the germline V gene are KGHSH and LQKENI. The CDR3 spells CASSPVQGLQVDTQYF. Written as DNA, the CDR3 is TGTGCCAGCTCACCAGTTCAGGGACTCCAAGTAGATACGCAGTATTTT.

The chain combines TRBV5-5 with TRBJ2-3; 15 positions match TRBD2. Germline values: CDR1 SGHKS, CDR2 YYEKEE (reference sequence). The trim removed 0 bases at V and 0 bases at J, leaving 5 bases unmatched. CDR3 length: 19 residues. CDR3 nucleotide sequence: TGTGCCAGCAGCTTGGAGGGACTAGCGGGGGGTTATAGCACAGATACGCAGTATTTT. Translated: CASSLEGLAGGYSTDTQYF.

The CDR3 here is CASSLLPGGGTDTQYF. DNA of the CDR3: TGTGCCAGCAGCTTATTACCAGGGGGCGGGACAGATACGCAGTATTTT. The chain links TRBV7-8 to TRBJ2-3; 8 positions match TRBD1. The CDR3 has 16 residues. Looked up from germline, CDR1 is SGHVS and CDR2 is FQNEAQ. The V gene end was trimmed by 2 bases and the J gene end by 3 bases; junction bases not matched to a gene: 7.